Below, one T cell receptor beta chain is given with its context. Its antigen has not been determined. One base away there is no much larger clone; base qualities are not given. This sample was included in a study of shared clonotypes between healthy human individuals (TCRdb year 2020). For context, the study as a whole: The cohort included a few men and a couple of women between 18 and 49 years of age. For each donor, CD4 naive and CD4 memory were each run on three plates, CD8 naive on two plates, and CD8 memory on one plate. The study deeply sequenced blood TCR repertoires of five healthy adults to estimate repertoire size and the extent of clonotype sharing between individuals. To increase sequencing depth and limit assay-specific biases, TCR repertoire library preparation and sequencing were carried out by different laboratories using diverse techniques. Each donor's leukapheresis produced roughly between roughly 0.9 and 8.9 billion PBMCs. Points the paper makes about the study in general: Across a handful of donors, approximately 5% of naive CD4, more than 3% of naive CD8, about 2% of memory CD4, and 0.4% to 0.45% of memory CD8 clonotypes were shared. Pairwise subsampling led to the expectation that sequencing depth would affect the degree of clonotype sharing among donors. Naive subsets generally had larger estimated clonotype richness than memory subsets. Compared with non-shared clonotypes, clonotypes shared by all four sorted-subset donors had higher generation probabilities. Only blood was sampled, and tissue TCR repertoires likely differ from those in blood. Because the study included a small number of donors, the genetic and exposure-history diversity represented was limited. Even with the large sequencing depth, rarefaction of the sorted-subset datasets indicated that sequencing was incomplete.

At the junction V is shortened by 0 bases and J by 1 base; bases outside the gene matches: 5. The CDR3 spans 17 residues, from the cysteine through the phenylalanine. This entry keeps only the CDR3 DNA: 51 bases, framed from base 1. Per the germline V gene, KGHSH is the CDR1 and LQKENI is the CDR2. Using the deep immunoSEQ assay, TCR CDR3 regions were amplified from genomic DNA by multiplex PCR. Extracted genomic DNA from each cell subset was spread evenly across all wells of several immunoSEQ 96-well plates, with each plate serving as a replicate. For sorted subsets, each replicate PCR was loaded with 150 to 250 ng genomic DNA, equivalent to 25,000 to 35,000 T cell genomes. The purified libraries were quantified using a Qubit 3.0 fluorometer, sized with a Bioanalyzer 2100, and then quantified again using the KAPA Library Quantification kit. Each immunoSEQ 96-well plate was sequenced on its own single-read 150-cycle Illumina NextSeq 550 flow cell. In the original analysis: Because the immunoSEQ output held only junctional sequences and lacked quality scores, the filtering could not match the filtering applied to full-length reads. To assign V/J genes and CDR3, sequences were annotated using PyIR, a Python wrapper for IgBLAST v1.9, with IMGT germline references. Reads were removed for weak V/J assignments (E-value above 1e-6), missing CDR3, stop codons, out-of-frame junctions, or ambiguous translated residues. V3J clonotypes were defined as sequences sharing an identical inferred V gene, J gene, and CDR3 amino acid sequence. Percentage overlap between repertoires was computed as shared unique clonotypes divided by the size of the smaller repertoire. Repertoire richness was assessed with RTK rarefaction, the Chao1 estimator, and Recon v2.1 estimates of unobserved clonotypes. Generation probabilities were computed with OLGA for all TCRbeta clonotypes obtained by the gDNA method from several donors. Not all clones reach the TCRdb copy of this immuneACCESS table, which keeps in-frame sequences only. Checked studies attribute under half of the gap to unresolved V genes and leave the rest unexplained. That table furnishes V, J and clone size, whereas the DNA furnished D and trimming. The sample profile shows roughly 1 million clones; more than 75% of them were found once. In total, the top ten clones hold 0.52% of the sample.

Donors were healthy HIV-negative adults with no recently reported acute infections or vaccinations. Every donor was a Caucasian adult living in Nashville, Tennessee, USA. Magnetic negative selection was used to enrich CD4+ T cells, after which naive cells were positively selected on CD45RA and the negative fraction became the memory subset. Blood was collected by leukapheresis, and PBMCs were isolated by Ficoll-Histopaque density gradient centrifugation and then cryopreserved in liquid nitrogen vapor phase. Purity and quantity of every magnetically sorted T cell population were checked by analytical flow cytometry. From each sorted fraction, genomic DNA was isolated and quantified by UV absorbance on a Nanodrop 2000c.

The receptor was isolated from a man between 18 and 35 years old in good health. Some clones in this sample may be carry-over from other donors' samples. The chain was built from TRBV18 and TRBJ1-1; the central 10 bases match TRBD1. The specimen was memory CD4+ T cells from PBMCs. The sample's cell subset or site label, decoded: CD45RA-negative fraction. The DNA reads as follows: TGTGCCAGCTCACCACCGGGACAGGGGTGGCCGAACACTGAAGCTTTCTTT. Its coded protein is CASSPPGQGWPNTEAFF.